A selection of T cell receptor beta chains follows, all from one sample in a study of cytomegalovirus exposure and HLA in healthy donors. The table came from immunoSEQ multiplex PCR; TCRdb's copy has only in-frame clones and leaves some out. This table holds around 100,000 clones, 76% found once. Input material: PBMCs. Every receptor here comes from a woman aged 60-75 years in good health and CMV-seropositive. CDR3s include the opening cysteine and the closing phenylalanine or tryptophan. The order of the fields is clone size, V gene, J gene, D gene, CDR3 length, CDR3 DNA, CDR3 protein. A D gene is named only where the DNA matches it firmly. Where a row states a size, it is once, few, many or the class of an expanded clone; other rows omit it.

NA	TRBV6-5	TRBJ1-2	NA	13	TGTGCCAGCAGCCTCGCCGGGAACTATGGCTACACCTTC	CASSLAGNYGYTF
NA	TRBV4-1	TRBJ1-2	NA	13	TGCGCCAGCAGCGCAGGAGGGAGGAGCGGCTACACCTTC	CASSAGGRSGYTF
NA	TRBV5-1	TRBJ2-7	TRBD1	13	TGCGCCAGCAGCGTGGACAGGGTGAACGAGCAGTACTTC	CASSVDRVNEQYF
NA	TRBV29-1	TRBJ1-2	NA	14	TGCAGCGTTGATTTTGCAGGCACCCAACGAGGCTACACCTTC	CSVDFAGTQRGYTF
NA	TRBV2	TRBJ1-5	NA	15	TGTGCCACCCAAGAAGCCGACAGGAGCAATCAGCCCCAGCATTTT	CATQEADRSNQPQHF
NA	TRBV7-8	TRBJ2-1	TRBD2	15	TGTGCCAGCAGCCGTGGGACTAGCGGGAGTTATGAGCAGTTCTTC	CASSRGTSGSYEQFF
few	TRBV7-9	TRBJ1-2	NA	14	TGTGCCAGCAGCTTAGGAGGGTACAAGGATGGCTACACCTTC	CASSLGGYKDGYTF
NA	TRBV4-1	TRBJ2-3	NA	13	TGCGCCAGCAGCCAAGTCGGAGAAGATACGCAGTATTTT	CASSQVGEDTQYF
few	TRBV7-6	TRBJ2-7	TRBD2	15	TGTGCCAGCAGCTTAGGGCTAGCGGGGCACTACGAGCAGTACTTC	CASSLGLAGHYEQYF
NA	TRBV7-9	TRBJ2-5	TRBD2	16	TGTGCCAGCAGCCCCAGGGCCGCGGGAGGGCTTGAGACCCAGTACTTC	CASSPRAAGGLETQYF
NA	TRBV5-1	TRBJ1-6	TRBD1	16	TGCGCCAGCAGCACGACCGGGACAGGGGTGGATTCACCCCTCCACTTT	CASSTTGTGVDSPLHF
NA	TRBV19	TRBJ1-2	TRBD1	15	TGTGCCAGTAGTGGACCGGGACAGGGGATATCTGGCTACACCTTC	CASSGPGQGISGYTF
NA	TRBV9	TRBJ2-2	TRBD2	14	TGTGCCAGCAGCGTAGTCGGGGGGGCCGGGGAGCTGTTTTTT	CASSVVGGAGELFF
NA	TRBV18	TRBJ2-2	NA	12	TGTGCCAGCTCAAAGGAGACCGGGGAGCTGTTTTTT	CASSKETGELFF
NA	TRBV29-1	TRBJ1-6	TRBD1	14	TGCAGCGGATCGACAGGGGGAATAGGTTCACCCCTCCACTTT	CSGSTGGIGSPLHF
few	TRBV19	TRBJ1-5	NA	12	TGTGCCAGTAACTGGAGAGGAGAGCCCCAGCATTTT	CASNWRGEPQHF
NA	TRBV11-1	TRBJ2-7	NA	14	TGTGCCAGCAGCCTAGGGGGACTAATCTACGAGCAGTACTTC	CASSLGGLIYEQYF
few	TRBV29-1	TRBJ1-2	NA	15	TGCAGCGTTGAAGATGGGCAATTTGCTAACTATGGCTACACCTTC	CSVEDGQFANYGYTF
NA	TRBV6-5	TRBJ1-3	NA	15	TGTGCCAGTAGAGGCTCAGGGGTCTCTGGAAACACCATATATTTT	CASRGSGVSGNTIYF
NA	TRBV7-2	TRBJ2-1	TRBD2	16	TGTGCCAGCAGCCCCCTTGGACTAGCGGGGTACAATGAGCAGTTCTTC	CASSPLGLAGYNEQFF
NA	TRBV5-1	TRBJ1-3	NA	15	TGCGCCAGCAGCTCTCAGGGGACCTCTGGAAACACCATATATTTT	CASSSQGTSGNTIYF
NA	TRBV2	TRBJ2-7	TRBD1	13	TGTGCCAGCAGTGGGGGACAGACTGTCGAGCAGTACTTC	CASSGGQTVEQYF
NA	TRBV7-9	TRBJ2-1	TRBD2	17	TGTGCCAGCAGCTTTGGACTAGCGGGCTCACGATACAATGAGCAGTTCTTC	CASSFGLAGSRYNEQFF
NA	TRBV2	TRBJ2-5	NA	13	TGTGCCAGCAGTTGGGGACTGGGGGAGACCCAGTACTTC	CASSWGLGETQYF
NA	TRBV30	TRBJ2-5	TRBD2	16	TGTGCCTGGAGGGAACTAGCGGGAGGGTGGCAAGAGACCCAGTACTTC	CAWRELAGGWQETQYF
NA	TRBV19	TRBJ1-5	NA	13	TGTGCCAGTACCCGAGACTGGGATCAGCCCCAGCATTTT	CASTRDWDQPQHF
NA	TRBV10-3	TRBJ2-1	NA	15	TGTGCCATCAGCGGGACACCCGTCGCCTACAATGAGCAGTTCTTC	CAISGTPVAYNEQFF
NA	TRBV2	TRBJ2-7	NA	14	TGTGCCAGCAGGGAGGGAACCAACTCCTACGAGCAGTACTTC	CASREGTNSYEQYF
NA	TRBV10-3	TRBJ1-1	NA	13	TGTGCCATCAGCAGGGAAGAGAACACTGAAGCTTTCTTT	CAISREENTEAFF
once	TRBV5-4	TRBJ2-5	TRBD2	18	TGTGCCAGCGGACAGACTAGCGGGAGGGCCGGTAGCCAAGAGACCCAGTACTTC	CASGQTSGRAGSQETQYF
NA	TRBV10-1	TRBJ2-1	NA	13	TGCGCCAGCAGTGACGGGGGTAGCAATGAGCAGTTCTTC	CASSDGGSNEQFF
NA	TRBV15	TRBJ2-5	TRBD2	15	TGTGCCACCAGCACCCGACTAGCGGGAGTAGAGACCCAGTACTTC	CATSTRLAGVETQYF
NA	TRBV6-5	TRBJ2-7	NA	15	TGTGCCAGCAGTTCTCGACAACTTGCATCCTACGAGCAGTACTTC	CASSSRQLASYEQYF
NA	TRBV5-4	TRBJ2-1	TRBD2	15	TGTGCCAGCAGCTTTAGTAGCGGGATAGTTAGTGAGCAGTTCTTC	CASSFSSGIVSEQFF
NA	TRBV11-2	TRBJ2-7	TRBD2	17	TGTGCCAGCAGCCAAAGACGGACTAGCGGGTTCCCCTACGAGCAGTACTTC	CASSQRRTSGFPYEQYF
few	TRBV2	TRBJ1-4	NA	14	TGTGCCAGCAGCGTCAGGGTCACTAATGAAAAACTGTTTTTT	CASSVRVTNEKLFF
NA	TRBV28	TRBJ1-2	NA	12	TGTGCCAGCAATCGGCAGGGGTACGGCTACACCTTC	CASNRQGYGYTF
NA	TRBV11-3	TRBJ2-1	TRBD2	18	TGTGCCAGCAGCAGAGGGGGTGGATTTAGCGGGGGATACAATGAGCAGTTCTTC	CASSRGGGFSGGYNEQFF
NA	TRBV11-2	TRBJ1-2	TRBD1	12	TGTGCCAGCAGCCGGACAGGCGATGGCTACACCTTC	CASSRTGDGYTF
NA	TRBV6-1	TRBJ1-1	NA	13	TGTGCCAGCAGTGAATCAGGGTTAGTTGAAGCTTTCTTT	CASSESGLVEAFF
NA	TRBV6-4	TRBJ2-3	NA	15	TGTGCCAGCAGACGCCGGGATAATCTCACAGATACGCAGTATTTT	CASRRRDNLTDTQYF
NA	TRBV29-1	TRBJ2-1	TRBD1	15	TGCAGCGGCAACGGGGGGACAGGGAGTTACAATGAGCAGTTCTTC	CSGNGGTGSYNEQFF
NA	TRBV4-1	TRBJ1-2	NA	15	TGCGCCAGCAGCATAGACGGTGGGGCCAACTATGGCTACACCTTC	CASSIDGGANYGYTF
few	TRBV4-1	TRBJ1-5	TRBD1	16	TGCGCCAGCAGCCAAACAGGGGGCTATAGCAATCAGCCCCAGCATTTT	CASSQTGGYSNQPQHF
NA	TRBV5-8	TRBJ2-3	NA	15	TGTGCCAGCAGCTCTGGACAGACCTTCACAGATACGCAGTATTTT	CASSSGQTFTDTQYF
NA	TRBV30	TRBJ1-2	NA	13	TGTGCCTCTCGATCAGGCCTTGGAGGTACCTACACCTTC	CASRSGLGGTYTF
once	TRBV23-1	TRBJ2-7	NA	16	TGCGCCAGCAGCCCCCCGGTGCGGGAAGACGCCTACGAGCAGTACTTC	CASSPPVREDAYEQYF